The clone carrying this T cell receptor beta chain appeared a single time. The entry originates in a study of blood T cell repertoires in COVID-19. In the study overall: The analysed material was cDNA or gDNA that came from T cells, B-cell-depleted T cells, or PBMCs.

The CDR3 is made up of 15 amino acids. The germline gives CDR1 SGHRS, CDR2 YFSETQ. The junction had 7 bases not matched to a gene; V was cut back by 6 bases and J by 6 bases. Source study methods: Using reference gene primer amplification, nucleated cell counts were estimated. Profiling relied on immunoSEQ multiplex PCR, and the TCRdb table lists in-frame clones only, not all of them. The V and J calls and the clone size are those of that table, but D and trimming were determined from the DNA. The sample records some 200,000 clones, 60% to 80% being singletons. The sequence was obtained from a woman in her 70s with acute or convalescent COVID-19. Specimen: peripheral blood. The chain links TRBV5-1 to TRBJ2-2; 11 bases align to TRBD2. As DNA, the CDR3 is TGCGCCAGCACCGCACTAGCGGGAGCTGCCGGGGAGCTGTTTTTT. Translating it yields CASTALAGAAGELFF.